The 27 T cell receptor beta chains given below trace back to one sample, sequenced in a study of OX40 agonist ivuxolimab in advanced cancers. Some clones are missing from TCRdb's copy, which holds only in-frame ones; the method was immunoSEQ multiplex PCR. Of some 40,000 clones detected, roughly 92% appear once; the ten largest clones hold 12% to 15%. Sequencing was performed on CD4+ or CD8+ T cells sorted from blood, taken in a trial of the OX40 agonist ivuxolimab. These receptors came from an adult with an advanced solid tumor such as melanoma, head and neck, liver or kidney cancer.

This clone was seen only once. The CDR3 reads CASRPDMNTEAFF. The CDR3, as DNA: TGTGCCTCCCGCCCGGACATGAACACTGAAGCTTTCTTT. This chain connects TRBV28 to TRBJ1-1; maybe TRBD1 (5 bases). The ends were cut back, 11 bases at V and 0 bases at J, with 13 bases in the middle. Per the germline V gene, CDR1 is MDHEN and CDR2 is SYDVKM. The length of the CDR3 is 13 residues.

The CDR3 is CASGDRGTGELFF. The CDR3 nucleotides read TGCGCCAGCGGGGACAGGGGAACCGGGGAGCTGTTTTTT. The chain carries TRBV5-1 and TRBJ2-2; 10 bases align to TRBD1. Germline V gene sequence: CDR1 SGHRS, CDR2 YFSETQ. J lost 5 bases, V lost 7 bases, and 2 bases had no gene match. The CDR3 is 13 residues long.

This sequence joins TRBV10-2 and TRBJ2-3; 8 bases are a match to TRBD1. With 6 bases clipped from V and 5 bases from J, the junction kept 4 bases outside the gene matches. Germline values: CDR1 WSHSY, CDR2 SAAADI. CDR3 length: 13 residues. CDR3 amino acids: CASRDRVQDTQYF. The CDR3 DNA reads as TGCGCCAGCAGGGACAGGGTGCAAGATACGCAGTATTTT.

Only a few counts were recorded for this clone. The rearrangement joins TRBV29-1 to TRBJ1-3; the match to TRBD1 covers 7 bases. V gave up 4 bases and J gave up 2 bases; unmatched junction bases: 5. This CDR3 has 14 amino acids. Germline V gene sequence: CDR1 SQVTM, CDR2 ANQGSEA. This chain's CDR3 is CSVVPTGTGNTIYF. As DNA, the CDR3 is TGCAGCGTTGTCCCGACAGGGACTGGAAACACCATATATTTT.

As DNA, the CDR3 is TGTGCCAGCAGTTACGGGGATACGCAGTATTTT. Its protein product is CASSYGDTQYF. The chain couples TRBV6-6 to TRBJ2-3, with unresolved D. CDR3 size: 11 residues. The germline gives CDR1 MNHNY, CDR2 SVGAGI (reference sequence). Trimming stripped 2 bases from V and 6 bases from J, with 3 bases between.

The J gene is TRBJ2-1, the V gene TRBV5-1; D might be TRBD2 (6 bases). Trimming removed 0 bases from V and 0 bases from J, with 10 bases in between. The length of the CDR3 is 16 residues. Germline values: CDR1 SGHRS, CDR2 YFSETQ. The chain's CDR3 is CASSLDGSGSYNEQFF. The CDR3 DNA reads TGCGCCAGCAGCTTGGATGGTAGCGGCTCCTACAATGAGCAGTTCTTC.

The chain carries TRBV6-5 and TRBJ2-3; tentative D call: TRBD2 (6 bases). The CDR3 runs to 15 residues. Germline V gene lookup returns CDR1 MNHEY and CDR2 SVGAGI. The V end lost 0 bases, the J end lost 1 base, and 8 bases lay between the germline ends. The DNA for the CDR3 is TGTGCCAGCAGTTACTCGGCTAGCGGCACAGATACGCAGTATTTT. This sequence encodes CASSYSASGTDTQYF.

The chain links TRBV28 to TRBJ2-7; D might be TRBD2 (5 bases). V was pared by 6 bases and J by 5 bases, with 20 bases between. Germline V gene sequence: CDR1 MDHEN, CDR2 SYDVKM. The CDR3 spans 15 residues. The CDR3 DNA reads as TGTGCCAGCAGCGCCGCCGGGTCGAGCGGCCACGAGCAGTACTTC. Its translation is CASSAAGSSGHEQYF.

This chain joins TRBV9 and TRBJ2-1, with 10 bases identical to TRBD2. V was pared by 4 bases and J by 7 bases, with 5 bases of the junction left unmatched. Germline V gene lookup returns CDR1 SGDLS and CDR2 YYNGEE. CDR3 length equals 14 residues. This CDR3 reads CASSSSGSWNEQFF. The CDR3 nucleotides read TGTGCCAGCAGCTCTAGCGGGAGTTGGAATGAGCAGTTCTTC.

CDR3 sequence (DNA): TGTGCCAGCAGTGAAAGACAGGGGGGATCGCCCCAGCATTTT. Protein: CASSERQGGSPQHF. V and J are TRBV6-4 and TRBJ1-5; 9 bases line up with TRBD1. The V segment lost 3 bases and the J segment 9 bases; nucleotides outside the gene matches: 6. Germline V gene data show CDR1 as MRHNA and CDR2 as SNTAGT. The CDR3 is 14 amino acids.

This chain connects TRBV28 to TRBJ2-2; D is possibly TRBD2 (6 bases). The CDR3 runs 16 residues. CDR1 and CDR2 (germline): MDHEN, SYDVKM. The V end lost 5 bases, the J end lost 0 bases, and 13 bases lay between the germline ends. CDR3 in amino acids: CASSHRDSTNTGELFF. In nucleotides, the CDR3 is TGTGCCAGCAGTCACCGGGACTCGACGAACACCGGGGAGCTGTTTTTT.

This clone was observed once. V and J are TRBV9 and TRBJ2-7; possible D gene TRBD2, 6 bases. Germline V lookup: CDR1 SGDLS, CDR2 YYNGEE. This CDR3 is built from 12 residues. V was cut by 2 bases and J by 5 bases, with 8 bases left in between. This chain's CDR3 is CASSVTGDEQYF. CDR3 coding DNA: TGTGCCAGCAGCGTGACGGGGGACGAGCAGTACTTC.

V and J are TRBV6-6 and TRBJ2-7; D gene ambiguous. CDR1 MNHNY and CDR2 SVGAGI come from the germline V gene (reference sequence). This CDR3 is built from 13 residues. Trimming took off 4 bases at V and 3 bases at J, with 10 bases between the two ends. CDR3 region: CASSSSVGYEQYF. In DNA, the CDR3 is TGTGCCAGCAGTTCATCAGTGGGCTACGAGCAGTACTTC.

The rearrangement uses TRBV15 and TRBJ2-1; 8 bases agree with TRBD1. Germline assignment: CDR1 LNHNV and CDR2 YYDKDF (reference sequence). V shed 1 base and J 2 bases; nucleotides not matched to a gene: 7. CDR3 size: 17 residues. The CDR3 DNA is TGTGCCACCAGCAGAGCCTCCGGGACAGGAACCTACAATGAGCAGTTCTTC. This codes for CATSRASGTGTYNEQFF.

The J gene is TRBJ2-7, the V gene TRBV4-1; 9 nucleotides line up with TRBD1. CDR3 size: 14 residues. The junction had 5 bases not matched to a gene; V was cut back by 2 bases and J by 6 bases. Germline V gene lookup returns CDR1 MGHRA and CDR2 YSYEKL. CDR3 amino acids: CASSQQGTGREQYF. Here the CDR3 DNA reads TGCGCCAGCAGCCAACAGGGGACAGGGCGCGAGCAGTACTTC.

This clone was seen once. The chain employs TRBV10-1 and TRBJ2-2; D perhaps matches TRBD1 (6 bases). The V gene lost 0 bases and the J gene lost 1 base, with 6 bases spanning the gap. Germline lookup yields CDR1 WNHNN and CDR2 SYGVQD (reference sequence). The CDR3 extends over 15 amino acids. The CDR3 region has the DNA TGCGCCAGCAGTGAGTCGGGACAGAACACCGGGGAGCTGTTTTTT. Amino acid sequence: CASSESGQNTGELFF.

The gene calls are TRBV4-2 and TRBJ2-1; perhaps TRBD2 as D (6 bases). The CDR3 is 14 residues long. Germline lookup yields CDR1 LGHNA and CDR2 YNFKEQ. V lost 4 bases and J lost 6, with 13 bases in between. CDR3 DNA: TGTGCCAGCAGCCCGAAGGAGGGGTCCAATGAGCAGTTCTTC. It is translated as CASSPKEGSNEQFF.

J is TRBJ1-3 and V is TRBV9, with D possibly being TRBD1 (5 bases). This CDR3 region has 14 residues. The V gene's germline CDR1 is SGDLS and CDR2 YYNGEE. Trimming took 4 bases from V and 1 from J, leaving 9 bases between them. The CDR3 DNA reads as TGTGCCAGCAGCCCCGGACAATCTGGAAACACCATATATTTT. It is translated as CASSPGQSGNTIYF.

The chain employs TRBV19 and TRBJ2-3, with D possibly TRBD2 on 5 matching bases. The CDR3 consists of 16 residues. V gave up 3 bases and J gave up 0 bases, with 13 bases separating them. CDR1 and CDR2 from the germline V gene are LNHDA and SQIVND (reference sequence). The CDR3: CASSMWSGTSTDTQYF. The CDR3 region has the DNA TGTGCCAGTAGTATGTGGAGCGGTACAAGCACAGATACGCAGTATTTT. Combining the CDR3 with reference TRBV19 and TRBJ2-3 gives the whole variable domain DGGITQSPKYLFRKEGQNVTLSCEQNLNHDAMYWYRQDPGQGLRLIYYSQIVNDFQKGDIAEGYSVSREKKESFPLTVTSAQKNPTAFYLCASSMWSGTSTDTQYFGPGTRLTVL.

The CDR3 nucleotides read TGTGCCAGTAGTATAGATGGGGCTCCCAATCAGCCCCAGCATTTT. Protein sequence: CASSIDGAPNQPQHF. The V gene is TRBV19, the J gene TRBJ1-5; maybe TRBD1 (5 bases). The germline gives CDR1 LNHDA, CDR2 SQIVND (reference sequence). The CDR3 spans 15 residues. V was trimmed by 0 bases and J by 3 bases, leaving 9 bases between them.

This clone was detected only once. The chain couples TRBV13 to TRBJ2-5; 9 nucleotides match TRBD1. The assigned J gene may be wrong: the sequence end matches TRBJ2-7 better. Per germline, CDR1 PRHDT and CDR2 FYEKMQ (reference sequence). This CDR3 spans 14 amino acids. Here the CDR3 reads CASSFTGQGNEQYF. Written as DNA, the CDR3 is TGTGCCAGCAGCTTTACGGGACAGGGAAACGAGCAGTACTTC.

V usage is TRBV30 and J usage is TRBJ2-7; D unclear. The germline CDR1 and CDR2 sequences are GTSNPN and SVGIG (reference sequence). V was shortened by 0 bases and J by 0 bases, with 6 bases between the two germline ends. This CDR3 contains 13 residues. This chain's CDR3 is CAWSVGISYEQYF. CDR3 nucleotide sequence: TGTGCCTGGAGTGTTGGGATCTCCTACGAGCAGTACTTC. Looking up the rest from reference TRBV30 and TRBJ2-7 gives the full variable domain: SQTIHQWPATLVQPVGSPLSLECTVEGTSNPNLYWYRQAAGRGLQLLFYSVGIGQISSEVPQNLSASRPQDRQFILSSKKLLLSDSGFYLCAWSVGISYEQYFGPGTRLTVT.

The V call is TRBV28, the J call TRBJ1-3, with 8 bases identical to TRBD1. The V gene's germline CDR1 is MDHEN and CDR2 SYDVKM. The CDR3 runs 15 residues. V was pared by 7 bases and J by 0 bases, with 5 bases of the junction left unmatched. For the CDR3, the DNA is TGTGCCAGCACCCCCACAGGGGGCTCTGGAAACACCATATATTTT. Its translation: CASTPTGGSGNTIYF.

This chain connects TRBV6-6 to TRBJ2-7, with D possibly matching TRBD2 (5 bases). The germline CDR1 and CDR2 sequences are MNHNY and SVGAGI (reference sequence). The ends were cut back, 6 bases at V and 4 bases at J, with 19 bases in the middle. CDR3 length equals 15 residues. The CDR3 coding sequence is TGTGCCAGCAGAAACAGCGGTCTCGCTGGGTACGAGCAGTACTTC. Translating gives CASRNSGLAGYEQYF.

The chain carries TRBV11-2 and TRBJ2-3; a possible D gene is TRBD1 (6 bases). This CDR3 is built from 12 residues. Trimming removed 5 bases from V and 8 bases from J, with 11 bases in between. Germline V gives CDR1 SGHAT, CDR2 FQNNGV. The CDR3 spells CASSPVGGTQYF. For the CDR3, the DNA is TGTGCCAGCAGCCCGGTAGGGGGTACGCAGTATTTT. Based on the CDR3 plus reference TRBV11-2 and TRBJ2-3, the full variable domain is EAGVAQSPRYKIIEKRQSVAFWCNPISGHATLYWYQQILGQGPKLLIQFQNNGVVDDSQLPKDRFSAERLKGVDSTLKIQPAKLEDSAVYLCASSPVGGTQYFGPGTRLTVL.

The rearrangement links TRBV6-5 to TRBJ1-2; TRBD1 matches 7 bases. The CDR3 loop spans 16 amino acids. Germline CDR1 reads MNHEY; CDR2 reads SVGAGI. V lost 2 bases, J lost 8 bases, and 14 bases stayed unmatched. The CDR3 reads CASSYHRDRSIGGYTF. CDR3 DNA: TGTGCCAGCAGTTACCACAGGGACAGAAGTATTGGGGGCTACACCTTC.

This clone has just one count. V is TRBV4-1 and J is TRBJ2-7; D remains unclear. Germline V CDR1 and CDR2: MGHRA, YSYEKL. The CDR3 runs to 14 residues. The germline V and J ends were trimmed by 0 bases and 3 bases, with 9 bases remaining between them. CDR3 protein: CASSQEEVSYEQYF. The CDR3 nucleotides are TGCGCCAGCAGCCAAGAAGAGGTCAGCTACGAGCAGTACTTC.